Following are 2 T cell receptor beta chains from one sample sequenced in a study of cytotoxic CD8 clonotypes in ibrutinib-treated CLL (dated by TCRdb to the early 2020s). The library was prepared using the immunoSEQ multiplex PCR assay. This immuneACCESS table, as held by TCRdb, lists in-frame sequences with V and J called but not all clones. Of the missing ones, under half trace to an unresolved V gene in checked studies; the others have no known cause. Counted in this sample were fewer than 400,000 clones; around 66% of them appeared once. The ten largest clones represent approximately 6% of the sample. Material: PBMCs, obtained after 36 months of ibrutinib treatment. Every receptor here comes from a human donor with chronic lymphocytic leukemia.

The CDR3 sequence is CASSYSSPTYEQYF. The CDR3 DNA is TGCGCCAGCAGCTACTCGTCCCCCACCTACGAGCAGTACTTC. The rearrangement links TRBV5-1 to TRBJ2-7; D is undetermined. This CDR3 is 14 amino acids long. Trimming took off 3 bases at V and 2 bases at J, with 12 bases between the two ends. CDR1 SGHRS and CDR2 YFSETQ come from the germline V gene.

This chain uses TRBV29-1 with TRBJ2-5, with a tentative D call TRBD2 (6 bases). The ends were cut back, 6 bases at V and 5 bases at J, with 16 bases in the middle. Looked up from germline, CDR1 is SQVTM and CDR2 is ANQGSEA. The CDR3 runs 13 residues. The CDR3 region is CSVVRRAGETQYF. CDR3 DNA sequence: TGCAGCGTGGTCAGGAGGGCGGGTGAGACCCAGTACTTC. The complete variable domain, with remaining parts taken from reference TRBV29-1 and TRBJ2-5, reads SAVISQKPSRDICQRGTSLTIQCQVDSQVTMMFWYRQQPGQSLTLIATANQGSEATYESGFVIDKFPISRPNLTFSTLTVSNMSPEDSSIYLCSVVRRAGETQYFGPGTRLLVL.